This T cell receptor (beta chain) was found in a study of OX40 agonist ivuxolimab in advanced cancers. Details on this clone: The antigen remains unidentified.

Whole-study findings and limits: In CD8+ T cells, expanded clones were on average more numerous than in CD4+.

It was autoimmune disease history or systemic immunosuppression that excluded patients. The germline V and J ends were trimmed by 10 bases and 1 base, with 16 bases remaining between them. CDR1 and CDR2 from the germline V gene are LNHDA and SQIVND (reference sequence). This CDR3 has 14 amino acids. Assay used: immunoSEQ multiplex PCR; TCRdb lists only in-frame clones, some missing. Among over 9,000 clones listed, roughly 64% were seen once. This TCR was recovered from an adult with an advanced solid tumor such as melanoma, head and neck, liver or kidney cancer. The source was CD4+ or CD8+ T cells sorted from blood, collected in a trial of the OX40 agonist ivuxolimab. The chain combines TRBV19 with TRBJ1-1; weak D call: TRBD1 (6 bases). CDR3 amino acids: CATSLGGANTEAFF. DNA of the CDR3: TGTGCCACCTCCTTGGGGGGGGCGAACACTGAAGCTTTCTTT.